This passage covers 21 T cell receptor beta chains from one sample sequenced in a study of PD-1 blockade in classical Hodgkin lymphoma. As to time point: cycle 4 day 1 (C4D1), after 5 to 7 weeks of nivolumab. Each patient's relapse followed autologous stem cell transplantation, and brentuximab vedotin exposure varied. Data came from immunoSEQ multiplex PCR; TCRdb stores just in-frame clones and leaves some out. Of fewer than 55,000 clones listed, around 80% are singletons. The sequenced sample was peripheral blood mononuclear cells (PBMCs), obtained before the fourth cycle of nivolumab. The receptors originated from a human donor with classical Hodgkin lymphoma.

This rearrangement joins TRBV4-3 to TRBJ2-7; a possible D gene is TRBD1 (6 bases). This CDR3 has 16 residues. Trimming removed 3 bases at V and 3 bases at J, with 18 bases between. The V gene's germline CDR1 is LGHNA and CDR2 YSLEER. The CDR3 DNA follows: TGCGCCAGCAGCCAGTTAGGAACAGGGTCGGGCTACGAGCAGTACTTC. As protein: CASSQLGTGSGYEQYF.

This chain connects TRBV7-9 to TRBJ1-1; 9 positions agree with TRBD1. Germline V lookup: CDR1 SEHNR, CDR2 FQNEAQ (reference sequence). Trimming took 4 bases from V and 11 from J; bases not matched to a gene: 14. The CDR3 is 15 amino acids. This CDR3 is CASSSRGLDRGKAFF. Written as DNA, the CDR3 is TGTGCCAGCAGCTCCCGAGGGCTGGACAGGGGCAAGGCTTTCTTT.

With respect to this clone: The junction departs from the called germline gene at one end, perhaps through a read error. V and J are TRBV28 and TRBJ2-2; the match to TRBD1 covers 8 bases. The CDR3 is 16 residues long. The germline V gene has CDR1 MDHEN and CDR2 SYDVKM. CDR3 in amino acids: CASPPRTGSKTGELFF. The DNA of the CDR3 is TGTGCCAGCCCCCCCCGGACAGGGTCGAAAACCGGGGAGCTGTTTTTT.

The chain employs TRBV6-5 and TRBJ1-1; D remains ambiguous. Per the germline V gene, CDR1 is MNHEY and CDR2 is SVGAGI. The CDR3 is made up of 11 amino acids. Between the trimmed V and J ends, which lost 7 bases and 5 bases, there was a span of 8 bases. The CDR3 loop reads CASTAWTEAFF. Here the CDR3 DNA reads TGTGCCAGCACCGCATGGACTGAAGCTTTCTTT.

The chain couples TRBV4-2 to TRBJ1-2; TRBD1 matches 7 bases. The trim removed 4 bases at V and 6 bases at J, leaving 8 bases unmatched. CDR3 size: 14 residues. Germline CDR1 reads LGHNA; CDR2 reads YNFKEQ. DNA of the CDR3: TGTGCCAGCAGCCCCCCAGACAGGGAGAATGGCTACACCTTC. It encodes CASSPPDRENGYTF.

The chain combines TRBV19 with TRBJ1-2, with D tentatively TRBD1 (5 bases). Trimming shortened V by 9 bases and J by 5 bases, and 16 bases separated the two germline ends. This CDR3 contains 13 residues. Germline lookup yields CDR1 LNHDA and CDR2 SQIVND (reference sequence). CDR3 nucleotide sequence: TGTGCCAGCGAGGACACGGGTGGGTATGGCTACACCTTC. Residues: CASEDTGGYGYTF.

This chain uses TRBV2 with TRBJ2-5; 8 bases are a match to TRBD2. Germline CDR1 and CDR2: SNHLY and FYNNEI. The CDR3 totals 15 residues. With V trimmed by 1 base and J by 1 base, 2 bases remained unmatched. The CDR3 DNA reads TGTGCCAGCAGTGAAGGAGCGGGGGCCCAAGAGACCCAGTACTTC. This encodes CASSEGAGAQETQYF.

The DNA of the CDR3 is TGCGCCAGCAGCTTGGGGGGAATGAACACCGGGGAGCTGTTTTTT. It translates to CASSLGGMNTGELFF. The rearrangement uses TRBV5-1 and TRBJ2-2, with D unresolved. This CDR3 contains 15 residues. From germline, CDR1 is SGHRS and CDR2 YFSETQ. The V gene lost 0 bases and the J gene lost 1 base, with 7 bases spanning the gap.

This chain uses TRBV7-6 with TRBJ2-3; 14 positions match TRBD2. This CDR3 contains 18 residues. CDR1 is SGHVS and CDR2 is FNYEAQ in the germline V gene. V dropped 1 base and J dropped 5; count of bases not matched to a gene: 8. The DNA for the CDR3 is TGTGCCAGCAGCTTAGAGACTAGCGGGGGGGCCAGGGTAGATACGCAGTATTTT. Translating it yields CASSLETSGGARVDTQYF.

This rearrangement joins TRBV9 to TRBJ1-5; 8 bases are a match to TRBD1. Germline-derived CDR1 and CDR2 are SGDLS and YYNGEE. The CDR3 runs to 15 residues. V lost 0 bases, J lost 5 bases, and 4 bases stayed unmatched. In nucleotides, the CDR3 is TGTGCCAGCAGCGTAGGACAGGGGCCCCATCAGCCCCAGCATTTT. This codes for CASSVGQGPHQPQHF.

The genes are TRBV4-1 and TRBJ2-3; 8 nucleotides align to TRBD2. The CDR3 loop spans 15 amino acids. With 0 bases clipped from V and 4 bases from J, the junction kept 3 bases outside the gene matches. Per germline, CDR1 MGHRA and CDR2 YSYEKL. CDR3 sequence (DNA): TGCGCCAGCAGCCAAGAGGGCGGGGGGCCAGATACGCAGTATTTT. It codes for CASSQEGGGPDTQYF.

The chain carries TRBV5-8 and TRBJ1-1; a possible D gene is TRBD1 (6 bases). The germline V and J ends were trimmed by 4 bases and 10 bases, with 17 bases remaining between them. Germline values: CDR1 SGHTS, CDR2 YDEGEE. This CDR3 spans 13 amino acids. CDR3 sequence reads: CASSPRGGRLAFF. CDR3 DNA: TGTGCCAGCAGCCCCCGTGGGGGGCGATTAGCTTTCTTT.

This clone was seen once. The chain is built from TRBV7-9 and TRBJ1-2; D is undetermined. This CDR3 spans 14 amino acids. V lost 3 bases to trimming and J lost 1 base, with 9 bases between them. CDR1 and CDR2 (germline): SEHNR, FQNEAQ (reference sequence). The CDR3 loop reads CASSLSRSNYGYTF. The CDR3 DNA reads TGTGCCAGCAGCTTGTCGAGGAGTAACTATGGCTACACCTTC.

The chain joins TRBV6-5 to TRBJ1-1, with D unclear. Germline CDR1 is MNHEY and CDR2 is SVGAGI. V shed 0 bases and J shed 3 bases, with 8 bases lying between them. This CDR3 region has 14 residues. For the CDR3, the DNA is TGTGCCAGCAGTTACTCAGAGGAGGACACTGAAGCTTTCTTT. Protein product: CASSYSEEDTEAFF.

The CDR3 DNA is TGTGCCAGCAGCTTGATCTCCCTCTATGGCTACACCTTC. This translates into CASSLISLYGYTF. The chain recombines TRBV7-9 with TRBJ1-2; unclear D gene. V lost 3 bases and J 4 bases, leaving 9 bases between the germline ends. The CDR3 spans 13 residues. CDR1 is SEHNR, CDR2 FQNEAQ, per germline (reference sequence).

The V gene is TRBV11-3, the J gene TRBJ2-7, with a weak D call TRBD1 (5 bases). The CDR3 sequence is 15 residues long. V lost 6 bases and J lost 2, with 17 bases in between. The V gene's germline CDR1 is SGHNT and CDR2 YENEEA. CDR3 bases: TGTGCCAGCAGAAACCAGGCAGGGTTCGCCTACGAGCAGTACTTC. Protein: CASRNQAGFAYEQYF.

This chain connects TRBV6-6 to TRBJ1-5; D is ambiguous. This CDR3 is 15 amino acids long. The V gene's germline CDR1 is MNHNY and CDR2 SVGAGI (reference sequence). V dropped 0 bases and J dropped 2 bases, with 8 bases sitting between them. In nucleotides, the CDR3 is TGTGCCAGCAGTTACTCGAGTGTGGGCAATCAGCCCCAGCATTTT. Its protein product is CASSYSSVGNQPQHF.

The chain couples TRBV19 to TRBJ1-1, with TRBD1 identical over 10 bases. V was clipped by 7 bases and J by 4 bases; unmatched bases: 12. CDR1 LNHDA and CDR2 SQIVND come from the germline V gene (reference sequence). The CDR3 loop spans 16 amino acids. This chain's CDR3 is CASNPDRGWLGTEAFF. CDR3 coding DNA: TGTGCCAGTAACCCGGACAGGGGGTGGTTGGGCACTGAAGCTTTCTTT.

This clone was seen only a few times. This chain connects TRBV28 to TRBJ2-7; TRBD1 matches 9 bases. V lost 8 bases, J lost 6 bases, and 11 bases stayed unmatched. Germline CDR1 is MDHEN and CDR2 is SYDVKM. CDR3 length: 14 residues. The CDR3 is CASQTGTGSREQYF. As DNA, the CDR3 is TGTGCCAGCCAGACCGGGACAGGGTCACGCGAGCAGTACTTC.

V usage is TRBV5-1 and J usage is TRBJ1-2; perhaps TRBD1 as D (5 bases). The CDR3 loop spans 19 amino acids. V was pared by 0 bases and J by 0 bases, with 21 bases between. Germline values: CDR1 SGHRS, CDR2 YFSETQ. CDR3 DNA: TGCGCCAGCAGCTTGGGTCACCTGGGGAGGGGAGATCCTAACTATGGCTACACCTTC. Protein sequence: CASSLGHLGRGDPNYGYTF.

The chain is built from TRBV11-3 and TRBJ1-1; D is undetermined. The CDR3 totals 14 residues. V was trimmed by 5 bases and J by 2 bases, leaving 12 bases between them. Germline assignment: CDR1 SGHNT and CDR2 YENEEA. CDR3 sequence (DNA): TGTGCCAGCAGCAAGGACGGACCAAACACTGAAGCTTTCTTT. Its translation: CASSKDGPNTEAFF.